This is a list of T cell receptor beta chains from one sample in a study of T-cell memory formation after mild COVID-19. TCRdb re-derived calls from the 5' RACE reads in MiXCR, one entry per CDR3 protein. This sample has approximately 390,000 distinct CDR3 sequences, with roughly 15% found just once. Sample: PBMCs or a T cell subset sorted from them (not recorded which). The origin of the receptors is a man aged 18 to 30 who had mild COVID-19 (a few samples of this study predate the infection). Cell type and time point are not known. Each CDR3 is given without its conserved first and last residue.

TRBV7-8 ASSATGTGEKLF
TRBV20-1 SARALMGGLDNEQF
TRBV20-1 SAARTSADTGELF
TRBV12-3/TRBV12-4 ASSLEPAEAF
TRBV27 ASKTEGDTQY
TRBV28 ASSPSPTDTQY
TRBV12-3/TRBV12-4 ASSVSGGLSYEQY
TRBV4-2 ASSQEDRGTDTQY
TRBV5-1 ASSLETSGLGEQF
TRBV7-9 ASSLGTGLLAEAF
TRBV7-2 ASRTRETNTEAF
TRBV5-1 ASSQLAGGLDEQY
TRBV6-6 ATAGQGTDTQY
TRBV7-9 ATSSGPLGYNSPLH
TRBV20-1 SARGLAGVGGELF
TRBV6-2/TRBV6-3 ASRGQGLGAF
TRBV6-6 ASSPGVPTSPF
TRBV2 ASSAQGSGGNTEAF
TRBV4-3 ASSQETGPNEQF
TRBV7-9 ASSPGTAETQY
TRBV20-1 SARDPSLAGGTGELF
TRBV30 AWSARMGLAGYEQY
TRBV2 ASSDSGLWDEQY